The 24 T cell receptor beta chains reported below all come from one sample, sequenced in a study of technical replicates of blood from several donors (dated by TCRdb to about 2017). The library was made by the immunoSEQ multiplex PCR assay. TCRdb provides this immuneACCESS table in a form limited to in-frame rearrangements. Some clones are lacking; in checked studies, under half of them reflect an unresolved V gene, and why the rest are absent is not known. The sample records tens of thousands of clones, roughly 97% of which are singletons. 0.21% of the sample is in the top ten clones. Sequenced material: T cells isolated from PBMCs. Source of these receptors: a human donor in good health.

The chain combines TRBV5-6 with TRBJ2-5, with D possibly matching TRBD2 (7 bases). Germline CDR1 reads SGHDT; CDR2 reads YYEEEE. The CDR3 is made up of 16 amino acids. Trimming took 0 bases from V and 9 from J, leaving 21 bases between them. In DNA, the CDR3 is TGTGCCAGCAGCTTGGAACGTGGGGGGGCTTCCTCGCCCCAGTACTTC. Protein sequence: CASSLERGGASSPQYF.

The CDR3 region has the DNA TGTGCCAGCAGTTCCGTTCGACAGCCTGCTAACTATGGCTACACCTTC. This translates into CASSSVRQPANYGYTF. The chain joins TRBV27 to TRBJ1-2; tentatively, D is TRBD1 (5 bases). The germline gives CDR1 MNHEY, CDR2 SMNVEV (reference sequence). This CDR3 region has 16 residues. The germline V and J ends were trimmed by 4 bases and 0 bases, with 15 bases remaining between them.

This sequence joins TRBV5-6 and TRBJ1-4, with 12 bases that match TRBD1. From germline, CDR1 is SGHDT and CDR2 YYEEEE. The CDR3 consists of 15 residues. The J segment lost 5 bases and the V segment lost 4 bases, leaving 3 bases of the junction unmatched. This CDR3 reads CASSGGTGGNEKLFF. The CDR3 DNA reads as TGTGCCAGCAGCGGCGGGACAGGGGGCAATGAAAAACTGTTTTTT.

The chain couples TRBV10-3 to TRBJ1-2, with D possibly TRBD1 on 6 matching bases. CDR3 length: 18 amino acids. Per germline, CDR1 ENHRY and CDR2 SYGVKD. Between the trimmed V and J ends, which lost 5 bases and 7 bases, there was a span of 29 bases. CDR3 DNA: TGTGCCATCAGTCTAGGCCCTCTTAAACAGGGTTTGGGTGTTGGCTACACCTTC. Amino acids: CAISLGPLKQGLGVGYTF.

V is TRBV6-5 and J is TRBJ2-1, with TRBD2 matching over 8 bases. Germline V gives CDR1 MNHEY, CDR2 SVGAGI. This CDR3 region has 16 residues. The trim removed 4 bases at V and 5 bases at J, leaving 10 bases unmatched. The CDR3 DNA reads TGTGCCAGCAGTTCCGCCGACTTCGGGGGGGACAATGAGCAGTTCTTC. Protein: CASSSADFGGDNEQFF.

This chain uses TRBV11-3 with TRBJ1-1; TRBD1 matches 11 bases. The CDR3 loop spans 16 amino acids. CDR1 is SGHNT and CDR2 is YENEEA in the germline V gene. The V gene end was trimmed by 5 bases and the J gene end by 1 base; junction bases not matched to a gene: 6. This chain's CDR3 is CASSAGQGDWNTEAFF. The CDR3 DNA reads TGTGCCAGCAGCGCGGGACAGGGGGATTGGAACACTGAAGCTTTCTTT.

This sequence joins TRBV28 and TRBJ1-2, with D possibly matching TRBD1 (6 bases). This CDR3 comprises 12 residues. The V end was cut by 5 bases, the J end by 5 bases, with 9 bases between. Germline assignment: CDR1 MDHEN and CDR2 SYDVKM. CDR3 sequence: CASSQTGYGYTF. DNA for the CDR3: TGTGCCAGCAGTCAAACAGGGTATGGCTACACCTTC.

V usage is TRBV7-9 and J usage is TRBJ1-2; possible D gene TRBD1, 6 bases. The CDR3 is 14 residues long. Germline CDR1 and CDR2: SEHNR and FQNEAQ (reference sequence). V was shortened by 2 bases and J by 5 bases, with 12 bases between the two germline ends. The CDR3 sequence is CASSLSGTSYGYTF. The DNA for the CDR3 is TGTGCCAGCAGCTTATCGGGGACAAGTTATGGCTACACCTTC.

The chain uses TRBV5-1 and TRBJ1-2, with 7 bases matching TRBD1. V lost 4 bases to trimming and J lost 8 bases; unmatched junction nucleotides: 20. The germline gives CDR1 SGHRS, CDR2 YFSETQ. CDR3 size: 17 residues. The CDR3 coding sequence is TGCGCCAGCAGCCCCTCCCCATCCGGACAGGCCTCTGTGGGCTACACCTTC. This gives the protein CASSPSPSGQASVGYTF.

The chain is built from TRBV29-1 and TRBJ1-1; 8 positions agree with TRBD1. This CDR3 region has 14 residues. Looked up from germline, CDR1 is SQVTM and CDR2 is ANQGSEA. The trim removed 4 bases at V and 4 bases at J, leaving 8 bases unmatched. The chain's CDR3 is CSVVLGTGGTEAFF. Written as DNA, the CDR3 is TGCAGCGTTGTGCTCGGGACAGGCGGCACTGAAGCTTTCTTT.

This clone was found once. The chain uses TRBV6-6 and TRBJ2-3; tentative D call: TRBD1 (5 bases). This CDR3 region has 13 residues. Per germline, CDR1 MNHNY and CDR2 SVGAGI (reference sequence). V lost 5 bases, J lost 5 bases, and 11 bases lay in between. CDR3 sequence (DNA): TGTGCCAGCAGTCCTCGGACACAAGATACGCAGTATTTT. Protein product: CASSPRTQDTQYF.

This chain connects TRBV6-1 to TRBJ2-5, with TRBD1 matching 7 bases. The CDR3 runs 15 residues. Germline V gene lookup returns CDR1 MNHNS and CDR2 SASEGT. V shed 5 bases and J 4 bases; nucleotides not matched to a gene: 10. CDR3 residues: CASSTGTALRETQYF. The CDR3 bases are TGTGCCAGCAGTACAGGGACAGCCCTGCGAGAGACCCAGTACTTC.

The chain has TRBV29-1 and TRBJ2-5; D perhaps matches TRBD2 (6 bases). Germline loops: CDR1 SQVTM, CDR2 ANQGSEA. This CDR3 comprises 12 residues. Trimming cost V 6 bases and J 0 bases, with 8 bases left between them. The CDR3 DNA reads as TGCAGCGTACGGGGGTACCAAGAGACCCAGTACTTC. Translating it yields CSVRGYQETQYF.

Worth noting for this clone: The junction departs from the called germline gene at one end, perhaps through a read error. This chain links TRBV2 with TRBJ1-2; D is uncertain. Germline CDR1 SNHLY, CDR2 FYNNEI. There are 10 residues in the CDR3. For the CDR3, the DNA is TGTGCCAGCAGTTACCGGTCCGGGAACTTC. Its translation: CASSYRSGNF. Using reference TRBV2 and TRBJ1-2 for the parts outside the CDR3, the full variable domain is EPEVTQTPSHQVTQMGQEVILRCVPISNHLYFYWYRQILGQKVEFLVSFYNNEISEKSEIFDDQFSVERPDGSNFTLKIRSTKLEDSAMYFCASSYRSGNFGSGTRLTVV.

The chain recombines TRBV27 with TRBJ1-5, with D possibly being TRBD1 (6 bases). The CDR3 sequence is 15 residues long. The V and J ends lost 5 bases and 4 bases respectively, with 15 bases between them. The germline V gene has CDR1 MNHEY and CDR2 SMNVEV (reference sequence). As DNA, the CDR3 is TGTGCCAGCAGTCCGATACAGGGACCGAATCAGCCCCAGCATTTT. It specifies CASSPIQGPNQPQHF.

The J gene is TRBJ2-7, the V gene TRBV5-1; 11 bases line up with TRBD1. CDR3 length: 14 residues. Germline V lookup: CDR1 SGHRS, CDR2 YFSETQ. J gave up 6 bases and V 0 bases, and 2 bases lay outside the gene matches. Here the CDR3 reads CASSLVGTGGEQYF. CDR3 DNA sequence: TGCGCCAGCAGCTTGGTAGGGACAGGGGGCGAGCAGTACTTC. The variable domain in full, with the rest retrieved from reference TRBV5-1 and TRBJ2-7, is KAGVTQTPRYLIKTRGQQVTLSCSPISGHRSVSWYQQTPGQGLQFLFEYFSETQRNKGNFPGRFSGRQFSNSRSEMNVSTLELGDSALYLCASSLVGTGGEQYFGPGTRLTVT.

This clone was picked up a small number of times. The rearrangement joins TRBV7-9 to TRBJ1-2; D gene uncertain. The ends were cut back, 2 bases at V and 6 bases at J, with 7 bases in the middle. Germline V gene sequence: CDR1 SEHNR, CDR2 FQNEAQ (reference sequence). This CDR3 has 12 residues. CDR3 coding DNA: TGTGCCAGCAGCTTACTAACTCATGGCTACACCTTC. Its translation is CASSLLTHGYTF. Complete variable domain (other parts from reference TRBV7-9 and TRBJ1-2): DTGVSQNPRHKITKRGQNVTFRCDPISEHNRLYWYRQTLGQGPEFLTYFQNEAQLEKSRLLSDRFSAERPKGSFSTLEIQRTEQGDSAMYLCASSLLTHGYTFGSGTRLTVV.

This chain uses TRBV28 with TRBJ2-3, with D possibly matching TRBD1 (7 bases). Trimming pared 10 bases from V and 6 bases from J, leaving 17 bases between. The CDR3 has 13 amino acids. From germline, CDR1 is MDHEN and CDR2 SYDVKM. The CDR3 bases are TGTGCCACCTGGGAGGACAGGAGGGATACGCAGTATTTT. Amino acids: CATWEDRRDTQYF.

V usage is TRBV2 and J usage is TRBJ2-2; 9 positions match TRBD2. Looked up from germline, CDR1 is SNHLY and CDR2 is FYNNEI. The V and J ends lost 6 bases and 6 bases, in that order; junction bases with no gene match: 8. The CDR3 loop spans 15 amino acids. CDR3 nucleotides: TGTGCCAGCAGGACCCTAGCGGGGTGGGCCGGGGAGCTGTTTTTT. This codes for CASRTLAGWAGELFF.

This sequence joins TRBV5-1 and TRBJ2-6, with TRBD2 identical over 10 bases. The V gene's germline CDR1 is SGHRS and CDR2 YFSETQ. This CDR3 has 16 residues. J gave up 0 bases and V 3 bases, and 0 bases lay outside the gene matches. The CDR3 coding sequence is TGCGCCAGCAGCTCTAGCGGGAGCTCTGGGGCCAACGTCCTGACTTTC. This translates into CASSSSGSSGANVLTF.

This rearrangement joins TRBV9 to TRBJ2-3, with D maybe TRBD2 (5 bases). The CDR3 has 15 amino acids. CDR1 is SGDLS and CDR2 is YYNGEE in the germline V gene. V was shortened by 0 bases and J by 0 bases, with 8 bases between the two germline ends. The DNA of the CDR3 is TGTGCCAGCAGCGTAGTAGCGATCAGCACAGATACGCAGTATTTT. Amino acids: CASSVVAISTDTQYF.

The V and J genes are TRBV5-8 and TRBJ1-5; D not resolved. The CDR3 length is 14 residues. Per the germline V gene, CDR1 is SGHTS and CDR2 is YDEGEE. V gave up 0 bases and J gave up 4 bases, with 8 bases separating them. CDR3 coding DNA: TGTGCCAGCAGCTTGGTCTCGGAGAATCAGCCCCAGCATTTT. Encoded protein: CASSLVSENQPQHF.

The genes are TRBV4-1 and TRBJ1-5; D remains unclear. Germline CDR1 reads MGHRA; CDR2 reads YSYEKL. The CDR3 covers 14 residues. V was cut by 0 bases and J by 0 bases, with 3 bases left in between. This CDR3 is CASSQEYSNQPQHF. The CDR3, as DNA: TGCGCCAGCAGCCAAGAATATAGCAATCAGCCCCAGCATTTT.

The chain couples TRBV6-1 to TRBJ1-5; D is unresolved. The CDR3 is 12 residues long. Between the trimmed V and J ends, which lost 4 bases and 11 bases, there was a span of 12 bases. Germline CDR1 is MNHNS and CDR2 is SASEGT. In DNA form, the CDR3 reads TGTGCCAGCAGTGCGAACCTGGAGGCCCAGCATTTT. Residues: CASSANLEAQHF.